This TCR beta chain was observed in a study of shared clonotypes between healthy human individuals (dated by TCRdb to the early 2020s). For the study in its entirety: A few men and two women, aged 18 to 49 years, made up the cohort. For each donor, CD4 naive and CD4 memory were each given three plates, CD8 naive was given two plates, and CD8 memory was given one plate. To estimate repertoire size and how much clonotype sharing occurs between individuals, the study deeply sequenced the blood TCR repertoires of several healthy adults. To increase sequencing depth and limit assay-specific biases, TCR repertoire library preparation and sequencing were carried out by different laboratories using diverse techniques. Between about 0.94 and 8.9 billion PBMCs per donor were obtained by leukapheresis. General study outcomes and caveats: Sampling was restricted to blood, and TCR repertoires in tissue are likely to differ from TCR repertoires in blood. Approximately 5% of naive CD4, roughly 3.6% of naive CD8, 2.3% of memory CD4, and about 0.4% of memory CD8 clonotypes were shared across several donors. Estimated clonotype richness was generally larger for naive than for memory subsets. The genetic and exposure-history diversity represented was limited by the small number of donors. Compared with non-shared clonotypes, clonotypes shared by all four sorted-subset donors had higher generation probabilities. Based on pairwise subsampling, the degree of clonotype sharing among donors was expected to be affected by sequencing depth. Even with the large sequencing depth, rarefaction of the sorted-subset datasets indicated that sequencing was incomplete.

Donors were healthy HIV-negative adults with no recently reported acute infections or vaccinations. Only Caucasian adults living in Nashville, Tennessee, USA were represented among the donors. CD4+ T cells were enriched by magnetic negative selection, after which naive cells were positively selected on CD45RA and the negative fraction was taken as the memory subset. Blood was collected by leukapheresis, and PBMCs were isolated by Ficoll-Histopaque density gradient centrifugation and then cryopreserved in liquid nitrogen vapor phase. Analytical flow cytometry was used to check the purity and quantity of each magnetically sorted T cell population. Genomic DNA was isolated from every sorted fraction and measured by UV absorbance on a Nanodrop 2000c. With regard to this clone: Its binding antigen is unknown. There are no base qualities to consult, and no much larger clone falls within one base. This sample also contains other DNA sequences that code for the same CDR3.

Looking up the germline V gene (reference sequence) yields CDR1 LNHDA and CDR2 SQIVND. Including cysteine and phenylalanine, the CDR3 has 14 amino acids. The retained sequence is limited to the CDR3, 42 bases, with the frame set at the first base. The junction shows trimming of 8 bases on V and 1 base on J, plus 12 bases between the germline ends. Using the deep immunoSEQ assay, TCR CDR3 regions were amplified from genomic DNA by multiplex PCR. Extracted genomic DNA from each cell subset was distributed evenly across all wells of several immunoSEQ 96-well plates, and each plate was treated as a replicate. For sorted subsets, 150 to 200 ng genomic DNA, equal to 30,000 or so T cell genomes, was loaded into each replicate PCR. Purified libraries were quantified with a Qubit 3.0 fluorometer, sized on a Bioanalyzer 2100, and re-quantified with the KAPA Library Quantification kit. Every immunoSEQ 96-well plate was sequenced on a separate single-read 150-cycle Illumina NextSeq 550 flow cell. Processing in the source paper ran as follows. Because only junctional sequences without quality scores were contained in the immunoSEQ output, filtering matching that applied to full-length reads could not be performed. Sequences were annotated with PyIR, a Python wrapper for IgBLAST v1.9, using IMGT germline references to assign V/J genes and CDR3. Reads were filtered out if the reads had weak V/J assignments (E-value above 1e-6), no CDR3, stop codons, out-of-frame junctions, or ambiguous translated residues. V3J clonotypes were defined by identical inferred V gene, J gene, and CDR3 amino acid sequence. To compute the percentage overlap between repertoires, the number of shared unique clonotypes was divided by the size of the smaller repertoire. RTK rarefaction, the Chao1 estimator, and Recon v2.1 estimates of unobserved clonotypes were used to assess repertoire richness. OLGA was used to compute generation probabilities for all TCRbeta clonotypes that the gDNA method yielded from four donors. TCRdb took this table from immuneACCESS and kept in-frame rearrangements with V and J called. Such tables lack part of the clones; where checked against another copy, unresolved V genes explain under half of the gap, and the rest is unexplained. Clone size and the V and J calls come from that table; the DNA yielded D and trimming. Within this sample are 700,000 or so clones, with about 78% of them counted one time only. The leading ten clones occupy around 1.8% of the sample.

This chain is built from TRBV19 and TRBJ2-1; TRBD1 might be the D gene, on 5 matching bases. Sequencing used memory CD4+ T cells sorted from blood. In light of the paper, this sample's cell subset or site label describes: CD45RA-negative fraction. The TCR originated in a woman aged 25 to 39 in good health. At the DNA level, the sequence is TGTGCCAGTGCAAGGGGCGGATCCTACAATGAGCAGTTCTTC. Translated, this is CASARGGSYNEQFF.